The 2 T cell receptor beta chains below all came from one sample that was sequenced in a study of T cell repertoires in cytomegalovirus infection. MiXCR was run by TCRdb on the reads, yielding one entry per CDR3 protein. The repertoire holds tens of thousands of distinct CDR3 sequences, with roughly 21% as singletons. Their cognate antigens are unknown. The sample consisted of CD8+ T cells from cultured PBMCs, taken from culture after CMV antigen stimulation. These receptors were taken from a human donor in good health (CMV status not recorded). Some clones in this sample may be carry-over from other donors' samples.

The chain recombines TRBV7-8 with TRBJ2-7; D uncertain. This CDR3 is 14 amino acids long. Trimming removed 3 bases at V and 5 bases at J, with 14 bases between. Germline CDR1 SGHVS, CDR2 FQNEAQ. CDR3 sequence: CASSLAKAVDEQYF. CDR3 coding DNA: TGTGCCAGCAGCTTGGCCAAAGCCGTCGACGAGCAGTACTTC. The whole variable domain, filled in from reference TRBV7-8 and TRBJ2-7, reads GAGVSQSPRYKVAKRGQDVALRCDPISGHVSLFWYQQALGQGPEFLTYFQNEAQLDKSGLPSDRFFAERPEGSVSTLKIQRTQQEDSAVYLCASSLAKAVDEQYFGPGTRLTVT.

This clonotype was detected only a few times. The V and J genes are TRBV28 and TRBJ2-2; unclear D gene. The germline gives CDR1 MDHEN, CDR2 SYDVKM. The ends were cut back, 3 bases at V and 2 bases at J, with 4 bases in the middle. The CDR3 consists of 13 residues. CDR3 sequence reads: CASSLANTGELFF. The CDR3 nucleotides are TGTGCCAGCAGTTTGGCCAACACCGGGGAGCTGTTTTTT.